A single sample is the source of the 2 T cell receptor beta chains below, sequenced in a study of T cell clonotyping in hematopoietic cell transplantation. Sequenced by immunoSEQ multiplex PCR; TCRdb stores in-frame clones only, minus some. The table lists approximately 17,000 clones, less than 80% of them singletons. This material consisted of PBMCs, taken 30 days after allogeneic stem cell transplant. All receptors come from a male patient aged 50 to 59 who had an allogeneic stem cell transplant from an unrelated donor, so T cells may come from the graft donor. Some clones in this sample may be carry-over from other donors' samples.

The table lists this clone with a few counts. The chain carries TRBV23-1 and TRBJ2-5; no clear D. TRBV23-1 is reported as an ORF; its role is uncertain. Trimming took off 0 bases at V and 1 base at J, with 9 bases between the two ends. This CDR3 comprises 15 residues. The DNA of the CDR3 is TGCGCCAGCAGTCAATCGAGAGCAAGCCAAGAGACCCAGTACTTC. Its protein product is CASSQSRASQETQYF.

The V and J genes are TRBV30 and TRBJ1-1, with TRBD1 identical over 7 bases. With 4 bases clipped from V and 4 bases from J, the junction kept 9 bases outside the gene matches. Germline loops: CDR1 GTSNPN, CDR2 SVGIG (reference sequence). This CDR3 has 14 residues. The CDR3 region has the DNA TGTGCCTGGACCATAACAAGACAGGGCACTGAAGCTTTCTTT. Its protein product is CAWTITRQGTEAFF.